Listed here are 30 T cell receptor beta chains from one sample, sequenced in a study of shared clonotypes between healthy human individuals. Assay used: immunoSEQ multiplex PCR; TCRdb lists only in-frame clones, some missing. Of about 2,100,000 clones listed, 85% to 95% are singletons. Naive CD8 isolation took CD45RO-negative cells positively selected for CCR7 and excluded terminally differentiated effector memory CD45RA+ cells. What was sequenced was naive CD8+ T cells from PBMCs. The source of these receptors is a man aged 18 to 35 in good health. Some clones in this sample may be carry-over from other donors' samples.

This chain connects TRBV7-9 to TRBJ1-2; D ambiguous. The length of the CDR3 is 18 residues. Germline V gene data show CDR1 as SEHNR and CDR2 as FQNEAQ (reference sequence). Trimming removed 4 bases from V and 0 bases from J, with 21 bases in between. The CDR3 spells CASSSHSEGDPTNYGYTF. The DNA of the CDR3 is TGTGCCAGCAGCTCCCACTCAGAGGGTGACCCTACTAACTATGGCTACACCTTC.

The chain joins TRBV9 to TRBJ2-7; 12 bases match TRBD1. CDR1 SGDLS and CDR2 YYNGEE come from the germline V gene. Trimming at V came to 3 bases and at J to 4 bases, leaving 14 bases not matched to a gene. The CDR3 has 18 residues. This CDR3 reads CASSAGPSGQGAWYEQYF. CDR3 bases: TGTGCCAGCAGCGCGGGACCCTCGGGACAGGGGGCCTGGTACGAGCAGTACTTC.

As to this clone: The same CDR3 arises from other DNA sequences in this sample as well. The V and J genes are TRBV6-5 and TRBJ2-7; D not certain. V gave up 0 bases and J gave up 3 bases, with 9 bases separating them. Germline loops: CDR1 MNHEY, CDR2 SVGAGI. The CDR3 has 14 residues. Here the CDR3 reads CASSYSLDGYEQYF. As DNA, the CDR3 is TGTGCCAGCAGTTACTCGTTGGACGGCTACGAGCAGTACTTC.

Comments on this clone: Other nucleotide sequences in the sample specify the same CDR3. The chain recombines TRBV4-1 with TRBJ2-2, with D hard to call. The CDR3 contains 15 residues. From germline, CDR1 is MGHRA and CDR2 YSYEKL. Trimming removed 0 bases from V and 0 bases from J, with 5 bases in between. CDR3 amino acids: CASSQDRTNTGELFF. In DNA form, the CDR3 reads TGCGCCAGCAGCCAAGATAGGACGAACACCGGGGAGCTGTTTTTT.

The V gene is TRBV7-9, the J gene TRBJ2-1; TRBD2 matches at 7 bases. V was clipped by 5 bases and J by 8 bases; unmatched bases: 12. Germline CDR1 SEHNR, CDR2 FQNEAQ (reference sequence). The CDR3 runs 15 residues. The CDR3 DNA reads TGTGCCAGCAGCCGTTCGGCGGGAGCAAGCGATGAGCAGTTCTTC. Translation: CASSRSAGASDEQFF. Variable domain in full (rest from reference TRBV7-9 and TRBJ2-1): DTGVSQNPRHKITKRGQNVTFRCDPISEHNRLYWYRQTLGQGPEFLTYFQNEAQLEKSRLLSDRFSAERPKGSFSTLEIQRTEQGDSAMYLCASSRSAGASDEQFFGPGTRLTVL.

The V call is TRBV5-1, the J call TRBJ2-4, with 10 positions matching TRBD2. The V gene end was trimmed by 5 bases and the J gene end by 5 bases; junction bases not matched to a gene: 4. The CDR3 is 14 residues long. Germline assignment: CDR1 SGHRS and CDR2 YFSETQ. The CDR3 bases are TGCGCCAGCAGTATAGGACTAGCGGAAAACATTCAGTACTTC. Translating gives CASSIGLAENIQYF.

The rearrangement links TRBV18 to TRBJ2-2; possibly TRBD2 for D (6 bases). Germline-derived CDR1 and CDR2 are KGHSH and LQKENI. Trimming took 3 bases from V and 6 from J, leaving 14 bases between them. The CDR3 contains 15 residues. CDR3 in DNA: TGTGCCAGCTCACCCGGCTCGGGGGTCGCCGGGGAGCTGTTTTTT. The encoded protein is CASSPGSGVAGELFF. Using reference TRBV18 and TRBJ2-2 for the parts outside the CDR3, the full variable domain is NAGVMQNPRHLVRRRGQEARLRCSPMKGHSHVYWYRQLPEEGLKFMVYLQKENIIDESGMPKERFSAEFPKEGPSILRIQQVVRGDSAAYFCASSPGSGVAGELFFGEGSRLTVL.

The chain couples TRBV11-3 to TRBJ2-7, with TRBD1 identical over 7 bases. V shed 5 bases and J 2 bases; nucleotides not matched to a gene: 6. The CDR3 length is 14 residues. CDR1 SGHNT and CDR2 YENEEA come from the germline V gene. The CDR3 sequence is CASSDRDSPYEQYF. CDR3 nucleotide sequence: TGTGCCAGCAGCGACCGGGACAGCCCCTACGAGCAGTACTTC.

V gene TRBV6-1 combines with J gene TRBJ1-4; D is ambiguous. Germline assignment: CDR1 MNHNS and CDR2 SASEGT. Trimming left V 3 bases short and J 0 bases short, with 8 bases between. The CDR3 is 15 residues long. CDR3 sequence reads: CASSDSFTTNEKLFF. As DNA, the CDR3 is TGTGCCAGCAGTGATTCCTTTACAACTAATGAAAAACTGTTTTTT.

This chain joins TRBV7-2 and TRBJ2-3; D is unresolved. Germline V gene lookup returns CDR1 SGHTA and CDR2 FQGNSA. Trimming removed 3 bases at V and 2 bases at J, with 9 bases between. CDR3 length: 14 amino acids. DNA for the CDR3: TGTGCCAGCAGCTTCCGTGTCCTCACAGATACGCAGTATTTT. Translation: CASSFRVLTDTQYF.

This chain uses TRBV9 with TRBJ2-1, with 7 bases lining up with TRBD2. With V trimmed by 1 base and J by 5 bases, 3 bases remained unmatched. Per germline, CDR1 SGDLS and CDR2 YYNGEE. The CDR3 loop spans 14 amino acids. The CDR3 reads CASSVSGVHNEQFF. In DNA form, the CDR3 reads TGTGCCAGCAGCGTAAGCGGGGTCCACAATGAGCAGTTCTTC.

The V and J genes are TRBV6-5 and TRBJ2-7, with D maybe TRBD2 (6 bases). The V gene's germline CDR1 is MNHEY and CDR2 SVGAGI. This CDR3 has 15 amino acids. V lost 6 bases, J lost 6 bases, and 21 bases lay in between. The chain's CDR3 is CASSPLFGGYGEQYF. For the CDR3, the DNA is TGTGCCAGCAGCCCTCTTTTTGGAGGGTACGGCGAGCAGTACTTC.

CDR3 in DNA: TGTGCCAGCAGCGTAGCCCCAATGGGTGGCGTAATTGGCTCTGGGGCCAACGTCCTGACTTTC. It encodes CASSVAPMGGVIGSGANVLTF. V usage is TRBV9 and J usage is TRBJ2-6; D remains ambiguous. The CDR3 is 21 residues long. CDR1 and CDR2 from the germline V gene are SGDLS and YYNGEE. The germline V and J ends were trimmed by 0 bases and 0 bases, with 22 bases remaining between them.

The gene calls are TRBV10-3 and TRBJ2-7; 9 bases agree with TRBD1. V shed 2 bases, J shed 4 bases, and the junction held 9 bases outside the gene matches. The CDR3 covers 16 residues. The germline V gene encodes CDR1 ENHRY and CDR2 SYGVKD. The CDR3, as DNA: TGTGCCATCAGTGAGGGGACAGGGTCCGGGGTTTACGAGCAGTACTTC. Amino acids: CAISEGTGSGVYEQYF.

The chain employs TRBV4-3 and TRBJ1-6; no clear D. Germline V CDR1 and CDR2: LGHNA, YSLEER. The CDR3 runs 15 residues. Trimming took 0 bases from V and 5 from J, leaving 8 bases between them. The CDR3 DNA sequence: TGCGCCAGCAGCCAAGAATACGGCGATAATTCACCCCTCCACTTT. Its protein product is CASSQEYGDNSPLHF.

V and J are TRBV6-5 and TRBJ2-1; 8 nucleotides align to TRBD1. The CDR3 spans 15 residues. With V trimmed by 7 bases and J by 9 bases, 14 bases remained unmatched. Germline V CDR1 and CDR2: MNHEY, SVGAGI. Written as DNA, the CDR3 is TGTGCCAGCACCAATTTGGACAGGGTTGTTAGTGAGCAGTTCTTC. Residues: CASTNLDRVVSEQFF.

This sequence joins TRBV11-3 and TRBJ2-2; perhaps TRBD1 as D (6 bases). V dropped 0 bases and J dropped 0 bases, with 8 bases sitting between them. Germline V lookup: CDR1 SGHNT, CDR2 YENEEA. The CDR3 totals 16 residues. For the CDR3, the DNA is TGTGCCAGCAGCTTAGAACAGGGTGCGAACACCGGGGAGCTGTTTTTT. Protein product: CASSLEQGANTGELFF.

V gene TRBV15 combines with J gene TRBJ2-1, with 7 bases that match TRBD1. Germline V gene data show CDR1 as LNHNV and CDR2 as YYDKDF (reference sequence). The J segment lost 5 bases and the V segment lost 8 bases, leaving 6 bases of the junction unmatched. The CDR3 runs 13 residues. The CDR3 sequence is CATAWTGDNEQFF. DNA of the CDR3: TGTGCCACCGCATGGACAGGCGACAATGAGCAGTTCTTC.

V and J are TRBV15 and TRBJ2-7; possible D gene TRBD1, 5 bases. The CDR3 runs 13 residues. V lost 2 bases and J lost 5, with 10 bases in between. From germline, CDR1 is LNHNV and CDR2 YYDKDF (reference sequence). CDR3 bases: TGTGCCACCAGCAGAAGGGGCGGACACGAGCAGTACTTC. Translated, it gives CATSRRGGHEQYF.

The chain recombines TRBV7-2 with TRBJ2-7; D may be TRBD1 or TRBD2 (5 bases each). V lost 0 bases and J 0 bases, leaving 15 bases between the germline ends. This CDR3 comprises 17 residues. Germline values: CDR1 SGHTA, CDR2 FQGNSA. As DNA, the CDR3 is TGTGCCAGCAGCTTAGCGGGGGTGGGGACCAGCTCCTACGAGCAGTACTTC. Its translation: CASSLAGVGTSSYEQYF.

The V and J genes are TRBV28 and TRBJ2-1; 14 bases are shared with TRBD2. The CDR3 has 17 residues. With 6 bases clipped from V and 6 bases from J, the junction kept 10 bases outside the gene matches. Germline V gene data show CDR1 as MDHEN and CDR2 as SYDVKM. The CDR3 DNA sequence: TGTGCCAGCAGAGATTTGGGACTAGCGGGAGCAGGCAATGAGCAGTTCTTC. Its translation is CASRDLGLAGAGNEQFF.

The rearrangement joins TRBV4-1 to TRBJ2-5; D not resolved. V lost 0 bases, J lost 0 bases, and 17 bases lay in between. The CDR3 runs to 18 residues. Looked up from germline, CDR1 is MGHRA and CDR2 is YSYEKL. In DNA form, the CDR3 reads TGCGCCAGCAGCCAAGAATACCCTAAGGGATGGTACCAAGAGACCCAGTACTTC. Translated, it gives CASSQEYPKGWYQETQYF.

The gene calls are TRBV7-3 and TRBJ2-1; 9 bases match TRBD2. The germline gives CDR1 SGHTA, CDR2 FQGTGA. V shed 5 bases, J shed 8 bases, and the junction held 13 bases outside the gene matches. The CDR3 contains 16 residues. Here the CDR3 DNA reads TGTGCCAGCAGCCCCATGATGGCTAGCGGGATCGATGAGCAGTTCTTC. This translates into CASSPMMASGIDEQFF.

Points on this clone: A much larger clone is a single base away; this may be a read error. The V call is TRBV25-1, the J call TRBJ2-5; 7 bases match TRBD2. The CDR3 has 11 amino acids. The V gene end was trimmed by 6 bases and the J gene end by 5 bases; junction bases not matched to a gene: 0. Germline CDR1 is MGHDK and CDR2 is SYGVNS. DNA of the CDR3: TGTGCCAGCAGGGGGGGGGAGACCCAGTACTTC. Residues: CASRGGETQYF. Looking up the rest from reference TRBV25-1 and TRBJ2-5 gives the full variable domain: EADIYQTPRYLVIGTGKKITLECSQTMGHDKMYWYQQDPGMELHLIHYSYGVNSTEKGDLSSESTVSRIRTEHFPLTLESARPSHTSQYLCASRGGETQYFGPGTRLLVL.

On this clone: This clone may be a read error of a much larger clone one base away. V and J are TRBV25-1 and TRBJ2-1; D gene unclear. The V and J ends lost 6 bases and 5 bases respectively, with 8 bases between them. The CDR3 has 12 residues. Germline CDR1 MGHDK, CDR2 SYGVNS. CDR3 DNA: TGTGCCAGCAGCCTCGGAAACAATGAGCAGTTCTTC. It yields the protein CASSLGNNEQFF.

The chain employs TRBV27 and TRBJ2-4; TRBD2 is a possible D gene (6 bases). Germline V lookup: CDR1 MNHEY, CDR2 SMNVEV (reference sequence). CDR3 length: 15 residues. V was shortened by 8 bases and J by 1 base, with 15 bases between the two germline ends. The CDR3 sequence: CASRELAGAKNIQYF. The CDR3, as DNA: TGTGCCAGCCGTGAACTAGCCGGGGCCAAAAACATTCAGTACTTC.

The V and J genes are TRBV2 and TRBJ2-2; tentative D call: TRBD2 (5 bases). Germline assignment: CDR1 SNHLY and CDR2 FYNNEI. The CDR3 covers 15 residues. V lost 7 bases to trimming and J lost 0 bases, with 12 bases between them. DNA for the CDR3: TGTGCCAGCACGGCGGGTCCACCGAACACCGGGGAGCTGTTTTTT. Amino acid sequence: CASTAGPPNTGELFF.

The chain recombines TRBV6-5 with TRBJ2-5; 8 nucleotides align to TRBD1. Germline trimming cut 0 bases from V and 5 bases from J; bases unmatched to any gene: 8. In germline, CDR1 is MNHEY, CDR2 SVGAGI. The CDR3 contains 16 residues. CDR3 protein: CASSYSIGTGGETQYF. Written as DNA, the CDR3 is TGTGCCAGCAGTTACTCGATAGGTACAGGGGGGGAGACCCAGTACTTC.

The gene calls are TRBV2 and TRBJ2-1; D not resolved. CDR1 and CDR2 from the germline V gene are SNHLY and FYNNEI. This CDR3 contains 16 residues. Trimming stripped 4 bases from V and 4 bases from J, with 17 bases between. CDR3 sequence reads: CASSAYKKSFYNEQFF. CDR3 nucleotide sequence: TGTGCCAGCAGTGCATACAAGAAATCTTTTTACAATGAGCAGTTCTTC.

The chain combines TRBV10-3 with TRBJ2-1; unclear D gene. Trimming took 2 bases from V and 13 from J, leaving 15 bases between them. CDR3 length: 13 residues. In germline, CDR1 is ENHRY, CDR2 SYGVKD. CDR3 protein: CAISEPPRKSQFF. DNA of the CDR3: TGTGCCATCAGTGAGCCCCCCCGCAAGTCCCAGTTCTTC.